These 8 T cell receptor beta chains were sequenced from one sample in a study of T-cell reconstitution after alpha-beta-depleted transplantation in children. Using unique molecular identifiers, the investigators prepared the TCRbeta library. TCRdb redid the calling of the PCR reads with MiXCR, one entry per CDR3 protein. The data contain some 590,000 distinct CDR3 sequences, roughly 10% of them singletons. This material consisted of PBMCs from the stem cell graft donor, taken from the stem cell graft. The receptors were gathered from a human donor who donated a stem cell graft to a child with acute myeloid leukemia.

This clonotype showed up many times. The CDR3 nucleotides read TGTGCCAGCAGCGGGATCCAGGACTCGGAAGCTTTCTTT. Protein product: CASSGIQDSEAFF. V is TRBV7-8 and J is TRBJ1-1; D is ambiguous. Trimming stripped 5 bases from V and 8 bases from J, with 15 bases between. The CDR3 runs 13 residues. Germline CDR1 reads SGHVS; CDR2 reads FQNEAQ.

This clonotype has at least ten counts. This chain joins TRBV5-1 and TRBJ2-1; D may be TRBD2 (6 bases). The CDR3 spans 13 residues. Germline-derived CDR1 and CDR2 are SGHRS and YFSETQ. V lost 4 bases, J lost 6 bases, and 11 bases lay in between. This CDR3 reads CASSVMGGNEQFF. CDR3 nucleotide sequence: TGCGCCAGCAGCGTCATGGGGGGCAATGAGCAGTTCTTC.

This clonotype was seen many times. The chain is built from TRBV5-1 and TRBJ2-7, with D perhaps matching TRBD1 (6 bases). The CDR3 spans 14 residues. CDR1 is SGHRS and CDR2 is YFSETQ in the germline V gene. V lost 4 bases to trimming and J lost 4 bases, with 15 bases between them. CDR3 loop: CASSHLNRVYEQYF. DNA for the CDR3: TGCGCCAGCAGCCACCTTAACAGGGTTTACGAGCAGTACTTC. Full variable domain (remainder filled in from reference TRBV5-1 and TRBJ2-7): KAGVTQTPRYLIKTRGQQVTLSCSPISGHRSVSWYQQTPGQGLQFLFEYFSETQRNKGNFPGRFSGRQFSNSRSEMNVSTLELGDSALYLCASSHLNRVYEQYFGPGTRLTVT.

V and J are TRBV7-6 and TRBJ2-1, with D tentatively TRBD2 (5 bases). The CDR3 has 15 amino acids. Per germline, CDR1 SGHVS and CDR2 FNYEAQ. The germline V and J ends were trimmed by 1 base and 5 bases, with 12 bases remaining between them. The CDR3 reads CASSLEASRDNEQFF. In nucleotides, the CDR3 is TGTGCCAGCAGCTTAGAGGCTAGCCGTGACAATGAGCAGTTCTTC.

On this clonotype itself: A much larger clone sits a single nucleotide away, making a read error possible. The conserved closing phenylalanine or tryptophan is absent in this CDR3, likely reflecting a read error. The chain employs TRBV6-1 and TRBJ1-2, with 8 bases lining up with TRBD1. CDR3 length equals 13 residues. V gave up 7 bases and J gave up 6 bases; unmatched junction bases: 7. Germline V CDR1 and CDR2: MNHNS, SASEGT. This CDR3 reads CASIRSGGDGYTY. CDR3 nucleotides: TGTGCCAGCATCCGATCAGGGGGCGATGGCTACACCTAC.

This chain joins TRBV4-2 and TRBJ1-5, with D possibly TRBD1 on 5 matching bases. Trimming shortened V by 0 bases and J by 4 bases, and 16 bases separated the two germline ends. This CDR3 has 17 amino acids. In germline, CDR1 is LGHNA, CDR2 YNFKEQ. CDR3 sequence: CASSQEGAVIGNQPQHF. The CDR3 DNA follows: TGTGCCAGCAGCCAAGAAGGGGCAGTGATCGGGAATCAGCCCCAGCATTTT.

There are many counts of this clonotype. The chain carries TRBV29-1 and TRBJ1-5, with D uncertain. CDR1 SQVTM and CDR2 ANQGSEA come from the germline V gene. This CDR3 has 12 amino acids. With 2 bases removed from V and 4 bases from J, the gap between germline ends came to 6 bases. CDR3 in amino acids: CSVERGNQPQHF. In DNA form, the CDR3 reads TGCAGCGTTGAAAGAGGGAATCAGCCCCAGCATTTT.

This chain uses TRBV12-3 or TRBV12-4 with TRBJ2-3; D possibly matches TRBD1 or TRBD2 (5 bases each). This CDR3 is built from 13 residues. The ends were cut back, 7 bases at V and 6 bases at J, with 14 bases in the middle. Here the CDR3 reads CASIRDATDTQYF. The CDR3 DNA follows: TGTGCCAGCATCCGGGACGCAACCGATACGCAGTATTTT.